This T cell receptor (beta chain) is from a study of OX40 agonist ivuxolimab in advanced cancers. This clone showed up just a few times. No antigen is known for it. Findings and caveats of the study: Partial responders receiving 0.1-3.0 mg/kg showed among the lowest clonal expansion.

Repertoires were generated with immunoSEQ multiplex PCR, while TCRdb's copy carries only in-frame clones and drops some. The repertoire holds more than 70,000 clones, less than 85% seen once, with about 0.44% in the top ten. The source of this sequence is an adult with an advanced solid tumor such as melanoma, head and neck, liver or kidney cancer. Sequenced here: CD4+ or CD8+ T cells sorted from blood, sampled in a trial of the OX40 agonist ivuxolimab.

CDR3 DNA sequence: TGTGCCAGCAGCCCGGGACAGAGTAGTTGGGGCAATGAGCAGTTCTTC. This translates into CASSPGQSSWGNEQFF. The chain uses TRBV11-2 and TRBJ2-1, with 7 bases fitting TRBD1. Germline values: CDR1 SGHAT, CDR2 FQNNGV. The V segment lost 5 bases and the J segment 6 bases; nucleotides outside the gene matches: 13. The CDR3 runs to 16 residues.